This T cell receptor beta chain was sequenced during a study of a mutant IDH1 vaccine in newly diagnosed glioma. Study-wide background: Vaccination followed radiotherapy alone by 4-6 weeks, or accompanied temozolomide cycles.

Sequencing used immunoSEQ multiplex PCR; TCRdb keeps in-frame clones, though not all of them. This table has approximately 100,000 clones, about 90% appearing once. Sample time point: week 47, end of study. Every vaccine dose comprised 300 ug of mutant IDH1 20-mer peptide plus topical imiquimod. This clone appeared a single time. Its matching antigen is unknown. Per the germline V gene, CDR1 is SEHNR and CDR2 is FQNEAQ (reference sequence). The V and J ends lost 1 base and 2 bases respectively, with 8 bases between them. The CDR3 is made up of 15 amino acids. The TCR was taken from a woman between 45 and 60 years old with glioma. The chain joins TRBV7-9 to TRBJ2-2; possible D gene TRBD2, 5 bases. The sample was PBMCs, taken from a glioma patient whose treatment included an IDH1 peptide vaccine. This chain's CDR3 is CASSLGSGNTGELFF. Here the CDR3 DNA reads TGTGCCAGCAGCTTAGGATCGGGAAACACCGGGGAGCTGTTTTTT.